These T cell receptor beta chains were read from a single sample in a study of CD8+ T cells in alopecia areata. Repertoires were generated with immunoSEQ multiplex PCR, while TCRdb's copy carries only in-frame clones and drops some. Among approximately 66,000 clones listed, approximately 61% were seen once. This specimen consisted of CD8+ T cells sorted from blood, obtained at week 0. These receptors came from a human donor with alopecia areata. CDR3s include the opening cysteine and the closing phenylalanine or tryptophan. Fields, in order: D gene, CDR3 length, clone size, J gene, V gene, CDR3 protein, CDR3 DNA. A D gene is named only where the DNA matches it firmly. Some rows mark clone size as missing; the rest say once, few, many or name a class of expanded clone.

d_gene: -; len: 12; abundance: -; j_gene: TRBJ1-1; v_gene: TRBV30; CDR3aa: CAWNGGGAEAFF; CDR3nt: TGTGCCTGGAATGGGGGGGGAGCTGAAGCTTTCTTT
d_gene: TRBD2; len: 19; abundance: few; j_gene: TRBJ2-7; v_gene: TRBV27; CDR3aa: CASSLSALGGGGPSYEQYF; CDR3nt: TGTGCCAGCAGTTTATCGGCTCTCGGCGGCGGGGGGCCGTCCTACGAGCAGTACTTC
d_gene: TRBD1; len: 16; abundance: -; j_gene: TRBJ2-7; v_gene: TRBV5-6; CDR3aa: CASSPSPGQGPYEQYF; CDR3nt: TGTGCCAGCAGCCCGAGCCCGGGACAGGGCCCCTACGAGCAGTACTTC
d_gene: -; len: 16; abundance: -; j_gene: TRBJ2-5; v_gene: TRBV4-1; CDR3aa: CASSQALVGLTETQYF; CDR3nt: TGCGCCAGCAGCCAAGCGCTTGTGGGGTTGACGGAGACCCAGTACTTC
d_gene: -; len: 15; abundance: -; j_gene: TRBJ1-4; v_gene: TRBV9; CDR3aa: CASSRGASTNEKLFF; CDR3nt: TGTGCCAGCAGCCGAGGGGCCTCAACTAATGAAAAACTGTTTTTT
d_gene: TRBD2; len: 15; abundance: -; j_gene: TRBJ2-5; v_gene: TRBV27; CDR3aa: CASNPSGGAGETQYF; CDR3nt: TGTGCCAGCAACCCTAGCGGGGGGGCCGGAGAGACCCAGTACTTC
d_gene: -; len: 16; abundance: -; j_gene: TRBJ1-6; v_gene: TRBV6-5; CDR3aa: CASSYSITGINSPLHF; CDR3nt: TGTGCCAGCAGTTACTCGATCACGGGGATTAATTCACCCCTCCACTTT
d_gene: -; len: 14; abundance: -; j_gene: TRBJ2-5; v_gene: TRBV5-7; CDR3aa: CASSLMKYQETQYF; CDR3nt: TGTGCCAGCAGCCTTATGAAGTACCAAGAGACCCAGTACTTC
d_gene: -; len: 15; abundance: once; j_gene: TRBJ2-2; v_gene: TRBV29-1; CDR3aa: CSVESAGSNTGELFF; CDR3nt: TGCAGCGTTGAAAGCGCAGGATCGAACACCGGGGAGCTGTTTTTT
d_gene: TRBD1; len: 16; abundance: -; j_gene: TRBJ1-2; v_gene: TRBV29-1; CDR3aa: CSVEDPGQGANYGYTF; CDR3nt: TGCAGCGTTGAAGATCCGGGACAGGGGGCTAACTATGGCTACACCTTC
d_gene: -; len: 13; abundance: -; j_gene: TRBJ2-7; v_gene: TRBV29-1; CDR3aa: CSVLVRQKAEQYF; CDR3nt: TGCAGCGTGCTTGTTAGACAGAAGGCCGAGCAGTACTTC
d_gene: -; len: 15; abundance: -; j_gene: TRBJ1-2; v_gene: TRBV5-6; CDR3aa: CASSLADGARFGYTF; CDR3nt: TGTGCCAGCAGCTTGGCGGACGGGGCGCGGTTCGGCTACACCTTC
d_gene: -; len: 13; abundance: -; j_gene: TRBJ2-1; v_gene: TRBV7-2; CDR3aa: CASSLAKGNEQFF; CDR3nt: TGTGCCAGCAGCTTAGCGAAGGGGAATGAGCAGTTCTTC
d_gene: TRBD2; len: 17; abundance: once; j_gene: TRBJ2-5; v_gene: TRBV13; CDR3aa: CASSLAVAGAFQETQYF; CDR3nt: TGTGCCAGCAGCTTAGCAGTAGCGGGGGCCTTCCAAGAGACCCAGTACTTC
d_gene: TRBD1; len: 14; abundance: -; j_gene: TRBJ2-7; v_gene: TRBV27; CDR3aa: CASSPLTGGYEQYF; CDR3nt: TGTGCCAGCAGTCCCTTGACAGGGGGCTACGAGCAGTACTTC
d_gene: -; len: 14; abundance: few; j_gene: TRBJ1-5; v_gene: TRBV7-2; CDR3aa: CASSLGASNQPQHF; CDR3nt: TGTGCCAGCAGCTTAGGTGCTAGCAATCAGCCCCAGCATTTT
d_gene: TRBD1; len: 15; abundance: -; j_gene: TRBJ2-7; v_gene: TRBV7-9; CDR3aa: CASSLDRGTIYEQYF; CDR3nt: TGTGCCAGCAGCTTAGACAGGGGGACGATCTACGAGCAGTACTTC
d_gene: TRBD2; len: 16; abundance: once; j_gene: TRBJ2-3; v_gene: TRBV7-9; CDR3aa: CASSPTPGRETDTQYF; CDR3nt: TGTGCCAGCAGCCCGACCCCGGGGAGGGAAACAGATACGCAGTATTTT
d_gene: TRBD1; len: 15; abundance: -; j_gene: TRBJ2-3; v_gene: TRBV5-1; CDR3aa: CASIIGQGSTDTQYF; CDR3nt: TGCGCCAGCATTATTGGACAGGGCAGCACAGATACGCAGTATTTT
d_gene: -; len: 8; abundance: -; j_gene: TRBJ1-2; v_gene: TRBV11-2; CDR3aa: CASSLDGW; CDR3nt: TGTGCCAGCAGCTTAGATGGTTGG
d_gene: -; len: 15; abundance: -; j_gene: TRBJ2-2; v_gene: TRBV7-9; CDR3aa: CASSLVNSNTGELFF; CDR3nt: TGTGCCAGCAGCTTAGTAAACAGTAACACCGGGGAGCTGTTTTTT
d_gene: TRBD2; len: 15; abundance: -; j_gene: TRBJ2-1; v_gene: TRBV29-1; CDR3aa: CSVRLSSGIYNEQFF; CDR3nt: TGCAGCGTCCGGCTCTCTAGCGGGATTTACAATGAGCAGTTCTTC
d_gene: -; len: 16; abundance: few; j_gene: TRBJ2-3; v_gene: TRBV5-8; CDR3aa: CASSLGTAGSTDTQYF; CDR3nt: TGTGCCAGCAGCCTCGGTACCGCAGGGAGCACAGATACGCAGTATTTT
d_gene: -; len: 17; abundance: -; j_gene: TRBJ2-1; v_gene: TRBV15; CDR3aa: CATTRVRGLSSYNEQFF; CDR3nt: TGTGCCACCACCCGAGTTAGGGGCCTGAGCTCCTACAATGAGCAGTTCTTC
d_gene: -; len: 14; abundance: -; j_gene: TRBJ1-2; v_gene: TRBV6-6; CDR3aa: CASSYSRTDYGYTF; CDR3nt: TGTGCCAGCAGTTACTCGCGGACCGACTATGGCTACACCTTC
d_gene: -; len: 16; abundance: -; j_gene: TRBJ2-1; v_gene: TRBV7-9; CDR3aa: CASSSGTSLGNNEQFF; CDR3nt: TGTGCCAGCAGCTCTGGAACTAGTCTTGGTAACAATGAGCAGTTCTTC
d_gene: TRBD1; len: 12; abundance: -; j_gene: TRBJ1-2; v_gene: TRBV28; CDR3aa: CASSPTGGGYTF; CDR3nt: TGTGCCAGCAGCCCGACAGGGGGTGGCTACACCTTC
d_gene: TRBD2; len: 15; abundance: once; j_gene: TRBJ2-7; v_gene: TRBV28; CDR3aa: CATTPSGLAGDEQYF; CDR3nt: TGTGCCACCACTCCATCGGGACTAGCGGGAGACGAGCAGTACTTC
d_gene: -; len: 13; abundance: once; j_gene: TRBJ1-5; v_gene: TRBV25-1; CDR3aa: CASSVGPHQPQHF; CDR3nt: TGTGCCAGCAGTGTGGGCCCCCATCAGCCCCAGCATTTT
d_gene: -; len: 15; abundance: -; j_gene: TRBJ2-7; v_gene: TRBV13; CDR3aa: CASSLGLGPNYEQYF; CDR3nt: TGTGCCAGCAGCTTAGGCCTAGGCCCTAACTACGAGCAGTACTTC
d_gene: -; len: 17; abundance: -; j_gene: TRBJ2-6; v_gene: TRBV7-9; CDR3aa: CASSLGVAGSGANVLTF; CDR3nt: TGTGCCAGCAGCTTAGGAGTCGCGGGGTCGGGAGCCAACGTCCTGACTTTC
d_gene: TRBD1; len: 17; abundance: -; j_gene: TRBJ1-2; v_gene: TRBV7-9; CDR3aa: CASSSGTGVLRGGGYTF; CDR3nt: TGTGCCAGCAGCTCCGGGACAGGGGTCCTCCGAGGTGGGGGCTACACCTTC
d_gene: TRBD2; len: 13; abundance: -; j_gene: TRBJ2-1; v_gene: TRBV29-1; CDR3aa: CSARASGYNEQFF; CDR3nt: TGCAGTGCCAGGGCTAGCGGATACAATGAGCAGTTCTTC
d_gene: -; len: 13; abundance: -; j_gene: TRBJ2-1; v_gene: TRBV6-5; CDR3aa: CASSYISFHEQFF; CDR3nt: TGTGCCAGCAGTTACATTTCCTTCCATGAGCAGTTCTTC
d_gene: TRBD2; len: 15; abundance: few; j_gene: TRBJ2-7; v_gene: TRBV7-3; CDR3aa: CASSETSGGTYEQYF; CDR3nt: TGTGCCAGCAGCGAAACTAGCGGGGGGACCTACGAGCAGTACTTC
d_gene: TRBD2; len: 14; abundance: -; j_gene: TRBJ2-7; v_gene: TRBV13; CDR3aa: CASREGLAGAEQYF; CDR3nt: TGTGCCAGCCGTGAAGGGCTAGCGGGTGCCGAGCAGTACTTC
d_gene: -; len: 15; abundance: -; j_gene: TRBJ1-5; v_gene: TRBV7-2; CDR3aa: CASSPGHRSNQPQHF; CDR3nt: TGTGCCAGCAGCCCGGGACACCGTAGCAATCAGCCCCAGCATTTT
d_gene: -; len: 13; abundance: -; j_gene: TRBJ2-5; v_gene: TRBV2; CDR3aa: CASWEIGQETQYF; CDR3nt: TGTGCCAGCTGGGAAATCGGACAAGAGACCCAGTACTTC
d_gene: -; len: 16; abundance: -; j_gene: TRBJ1-2; v_gene: TRBV4-3; CDR3aa: CASSQDSPPANYGYTF; CDR3nt: TGCGCCAGCAGCCAAGATTCGCCACCCGCTAACTATGGCTACACCTTC
d_gene: TRBD1; len: 13; abundance: -; j_gene: TRBJ1-1; v_gene: TRBV6-6; CDR3aa: CASSYQGAAEAFF; CDR3nt: TGTGCCAGCAGTTACCAGGGGGCGGCTGAAGCTTTCTTT
d_gene: TRBD1; len: 15; abundance: -; j_gene: TRBJ2-3; v_gene: TRBV13; CDR3aa: CASSLGGQGTDTQYF; CDR3nt: TGTGCCAGCAGCTTAGGGGGACAGGGGACAGATACGCAGTATTTT
d_gene: -; len: 12; abundance: -; j_gene: TRBJ1-2; v_gene: TRBV7-2; CDR3aa: CASSLALEGYTF; CDR3nt: TGTGCCAGCAGCTTAGCCCTGGAGGGCTACACCTTC
d_gene: -; len: 14; abundance: -; j_gene: TRBJ1-1; v_gene: TRBV7-8; CDR3aa: CASSLAGAFTEAFF; CDR3nt: TGTGCCAGCAGCTTGGCAGGGGCTTTCACTGAAGCTTTCTTT
d_gene: TRBD2; len: 15; abundance: -; j_gene: TRBJ2-7; v_gene: TRBV9; CDR3aa: CASSLPSGSSYEQYF; CDR3nt: TGTGCCAGCAGCTTACCTAGCGGGAGCTCCTACGAGCAGTACTTC
d_gene: -; len: 11; abundance: -; j_gene: TRBJ2-3; v_gene: TRBV2; CDR3aa: CASSEAHTQYF; CDR3nt: TGTGCCAGCAGTGAAGCTCATACGCAGTATTTT
d_gene: -; len: 10; abundance: few; j_gene: TRBJ2-7; v_gene: TRBV29-1; CDR3aa: CSAGRPGVYF; CDR3nt: TGCAGCGCCGGGCGGCCAGGGGTGTACTTC
d_gene: -; len: 15; abundance: few; j_gene: TRBJ1-5; v_gene: TRBV9; CDR3aa: CASSVGDGSNQPQHF; CDR3nt: TGTGCCAGCAGCGTAGGGGACGGTTCGAATCAGCCCCAGCATTTT
d_gene: TRBD2; len: 16; abundance: many; j_gene: TRBJ2-3; v_gene: TRBV6-4; CDR3aa: CASSGLAGTSTDTQYF; CDR3nt: TGTGCCAGCAGTGGGCTAGCGGGCACTAGCACAGATACGCAGTATTTT
d_gene: -; len: 14; abundance: few; j_gene: TRBJ2-1; v_gene: TRBV29-1; CDR3aa: CSVEEKGAYNEQFF; CDR3nt: TGCAGCGTTGAGGAGAAGGGAGCGTACAATGAGCAGTTCTTC
d_gene: -; len: 14; abundance: -; j_gene: TRBJ2-1; v_gene: TRBV7-9; CDR3aa: CASSSQGGWYEQFF; CDR3nt: TGTGCCAGCAGCTCCCAGGGGGGATGGTATGAGCAGTTCTTC
d_gene: -; len: 15; abundance: -; j_gene: TRBJ2-7; v_gene: TRBV27; CDR3aa: CASSFWGASSYEQYF; CDR3nt: TGTGCCAGCAGTTTTTGGGGGGCAAGCTCCTACGAGCAGTACTTC
d_gene: -; len: 12; abundance: -; j_gene: TRBJ1-5; v_gene: TRBV15; CDR3aa: CATSEGIQPQHF; CDR3nt: TGTGCCACCAGCGAAGGGATTCAGCCCCAGCATTTT
d_gene: TRBD1; len: 15; abundance: -; j_gene: TRBJ2-7; v_gene: TRBV7-9; CDR3aa: CASSRDPGQSYEQYF; CDR3nt: TGTGCCAGCAGCAGAGATCCGGGACAGTCCTACGAGCAGTACTTC
d_gene: TRBD1; len: 14; abundance: -; j_gene: TRBJ1-1; v_gene: TRBV6-6; CDR3aa: CASSYSKSGGEAFF; CDR3nt: TGTGCCAGCAGTTACTCGAAGTCAGGGGGTGAAGCTTTCTTT
d_gene: -; len: 16; abundance: -; j_gene: TRBJ2-5; v_gene: TRBV29-1; CDR3aa: CSVGNRPGHVQETQYF; CDR3nt: TGCAGCGTTGGGAATCGACCGGGACACGTACAAGAGACCCAGTACTTC
d_gene: -; len: 13; abundance: -; j_gene: TRBJ1-5; v_gene: TRBV27; CDR3aa: CASSSIALGPQHF; CDR3nt: TGTGCCAGCAGTTCTATCGCGCTTGGGCCCCAGCATTTT
d_gene: -; len: 12; abundance: -; j_gene: TRBJ2-1; v_gene: TRBV30; CDR3aa: CAWSDLDNEQFF; CDR3nt: TGTGCCTGGAGTGATTTAGACAATGAGCAGTTCTTC
d_gene: -; len: 15; abundance: -; j_gene: TRBJ2-7; v_gene: TRBV4-1; CDR3aa: CASSQDQEGGRGQYF; CDR3nt: TGTGCCAGCAGCCAAGATCAAGAGGGGGGAAGGGGGCAGTACTTC
d_gene: -; len: 15; abundance: few; j_gene: TRBJ1-1; v_gene: TRBV5-4; CDR3aa: CASSQWTEGNTEAFF; CDR3nt: TGTGCCAGCAGCCAGTGGACAGAAGGGAACACTGAAGCTTTCTTT
d_gene: -; len: 13; abundance: -; j_gene: TRBJ2-1; v_gene: TRBV29-1; CDR3aa: CSGTRGDYNEQFF; CDR3nt: TGCAGCGGTACCAGGGGAGACTACAATGAGCAGTTCTTC